This T cell receptor beta chain was sequenced during a study of blood T cell repertoires in COVID-19. Seattle's cohort entered during active infection and was followed longitudinally. Only in-frame clones appear in the TCRdb table, and some are missing; sequencing was by immunoSEQ multiplex PCR. The sample includes roughly 310,000 clones, roughly nine tenths seen only once; the top ten take 2.5% to 3.5%. This CDR3 is built from 15 residues. From germline, CDR1 is SQVTM and CDR2 ANQGSEA. V was clipped by 2 bases and J by 0 bases; unmatched bases: 2. Sequenced: peripheral blood. The rearrangement uses TRBV29-1 and TRBJ2-1; 9 bases agree with TRBD2. The TCR was taken from a woman aged 25-40 years with COVID-19, enrolled during active disease. In nucleotides, the CDR3 is TGCAGCGTTGAAACTAGCGGGTACTCCTACAATGAGCAGTTCTTC. Its translation: CSVETSGYSYNEQFF.